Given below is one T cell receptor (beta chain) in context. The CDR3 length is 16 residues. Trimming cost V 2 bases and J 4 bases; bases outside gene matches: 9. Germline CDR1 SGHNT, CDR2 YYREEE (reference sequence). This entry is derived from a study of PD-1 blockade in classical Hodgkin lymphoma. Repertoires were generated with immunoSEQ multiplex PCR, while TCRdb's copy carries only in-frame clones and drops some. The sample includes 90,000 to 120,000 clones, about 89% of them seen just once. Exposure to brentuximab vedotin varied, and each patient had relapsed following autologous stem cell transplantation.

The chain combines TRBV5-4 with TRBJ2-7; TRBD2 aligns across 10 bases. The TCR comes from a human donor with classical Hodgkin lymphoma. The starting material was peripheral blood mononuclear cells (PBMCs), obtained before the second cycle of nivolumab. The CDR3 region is CASSLPSGRAKYEQYF. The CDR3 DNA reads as TGTGCCAGCAGCTTACCCAGCGGGAGGGCCAAGTACGAGCAGTACTTC.